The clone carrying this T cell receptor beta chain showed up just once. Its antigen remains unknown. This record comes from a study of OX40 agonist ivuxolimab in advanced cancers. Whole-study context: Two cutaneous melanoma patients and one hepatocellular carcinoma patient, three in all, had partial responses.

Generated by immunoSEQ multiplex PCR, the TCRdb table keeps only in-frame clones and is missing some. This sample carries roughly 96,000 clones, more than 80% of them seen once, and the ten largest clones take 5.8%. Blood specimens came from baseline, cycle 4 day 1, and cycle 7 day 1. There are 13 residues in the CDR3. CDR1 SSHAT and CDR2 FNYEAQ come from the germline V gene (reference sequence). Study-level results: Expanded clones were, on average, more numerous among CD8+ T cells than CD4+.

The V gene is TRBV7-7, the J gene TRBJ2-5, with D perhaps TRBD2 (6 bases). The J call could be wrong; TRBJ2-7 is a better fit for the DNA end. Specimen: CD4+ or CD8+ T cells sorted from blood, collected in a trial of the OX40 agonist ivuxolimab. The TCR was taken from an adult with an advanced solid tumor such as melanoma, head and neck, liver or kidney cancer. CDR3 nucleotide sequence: TGTGCCAGCAGCTTAGCGGGAGGCTACGAGCAGTACTTC. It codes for CASSLAGGYEQYF.